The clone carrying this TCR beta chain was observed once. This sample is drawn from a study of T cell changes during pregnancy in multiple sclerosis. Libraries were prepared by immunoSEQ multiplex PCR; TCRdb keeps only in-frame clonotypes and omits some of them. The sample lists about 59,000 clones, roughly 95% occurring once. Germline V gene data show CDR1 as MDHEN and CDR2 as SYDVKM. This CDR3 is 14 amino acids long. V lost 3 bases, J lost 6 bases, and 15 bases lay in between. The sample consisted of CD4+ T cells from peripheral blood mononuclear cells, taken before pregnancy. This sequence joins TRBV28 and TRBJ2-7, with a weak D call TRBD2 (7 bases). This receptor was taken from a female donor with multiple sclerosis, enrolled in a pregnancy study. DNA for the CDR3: TGTGCCAGCAGTTTGACCCCGGGGGGCGGCGAGCAGTACTTC. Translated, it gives CASSLTPGGGEQYF.